This passage covers 27 T cell receptor beta chains from one sample sequenced in a study of T-cell memory formation after mild COVID-19. A single record per CDR3 protein comes from TCRdb applying MiXCR to the 5' RACE reads. This sample has roughly 450,000 distinct CDR3 sequences, with roughly 17% found just once. The sequenced sample was PBMCs or a T cell subset sorted from them (not recorded which). These receptors all come from a man younger than 35 who had mild COVID-19 (a few samples of this study predate the infection). Cell type and time point are not known.

Many counts were recorded for this clonotype. This rearrangement joins TRBV5-4 to TRBJ2-3; TRBD1 matches at 12 bases. CDR3 size: 17 residues. Germline CDR1 is SGHNT and CDR2 is YYREEE (reference sequence). J gave up 1 base and V 5 bases, and 8 bases lay outside the gene matches. As DNA, the CDR3 is TGTGCCAGCAGGCCGGGGACAGGGGGCGAGGGCACAGATACGCAGTATTTT. It yields the protein CASRPGTGGEGTDTQYF.

The chain couples TRBV6-2 or TRBV6-3 to TRBJ2-3; TRBD1 agrees at 7 bases. The CDR3 runs 12 residues. The germline gives CDR1 MNHEY, CDR2 SVGEGT. The J segment lost 8 bases and the V segment lost 6 bases, leaving 5 bases of the junction unmatched. The CDR3 region is CASSRTGATQYF. CDR3 nucleotides: TGTGCCAGCAGCCGGACAGGCGCTACGCAGTATTTT.

This clonotype was seen at least ten times. The rearrangement joins TRBV10-3 to TRBJ2-7; D may be TRBD2 (6 bases). The CDR3 is 14 amino acids. Germline CDR1 is ENHRY and CDR2 is SYGVKD. V lost 0 bases, J lost 3 bases, and 9 bases lay in between. The DNA of the CDR3 is TGTGCCATCAGTGAGTCCCGCGGGGACTACGAGCAGTACGTC. Its protein product is CAISESRGDYEQYV.

The V and J genes are TRBV20-1 and TRBJ2-7, with 7 bases that match TRBD1. The germline gives CDR1 DFQATT, CDR2 SNEGSKA (reference sequence). The CDR3 is 13 amino acids. J gave up 6 bases and V 4 bases, and 9 bases lay outside the gene matches. The CDR3 region has the DNA TGCAGTGCTACCCTTGGCGACAGGGCCGAGCAGTACGTC. Translation gives CSATLGDRAEQYV.

There are many counts of this clonotype. V gene TRBV2 combines with J gene TRBJ1-1, with D maybe TRBD1 (5 bases). This CDR3 is built from 14 residues. The V end was cut by 7 bases, the J end by 0 bases, with 12 bases between. Per germline, CDR1 SNHLY and CDR2 FYNNEI. CDR3 nucleotide sequence: TGTGCCAGCACCGAAGACAGCCTGAACACTGAAGCTTTCTTT. Its protein is CASTEDSLNTEAFF.

In its sample, this clonotype was seen many times. The chain uses TRBV12-3 or TRBV12-4 and TRBJ1-5, with a tentative D call TRBD1 (6 bases). The CDR3 length is 16 residues. Trimming cost V 5 bases and J 7 bases, with 21 bases left between them. The CDR3 sequence is CASSVLGQGNQQPQHF. The DNA of the CDR3 is TGTGCCAGCAGTGTCCTGGGGCAGGGGAATCAACAGCCCCAGCATTTT.

This clonotype was seen a few times. The chain uses TRBV5-1 and TRBJ2-2; D gene uncertain. The CDR3 sequence is 17 residues long. CDR1 is SGHRS, CDR2 YFSETQ, per germline. Trimming removed 2 bases from V and 0 bases from J, with 14 bases in between. The chain's CDR3 is CASSFTTKTSNTGELFF. As DNA, the CDR3 is TGCGCCAGCAGCTTCACGACCAAAACCTCGAACACCGGGGAGCTGTTTTTT.

V is TRBV5-1 and J is TRBJ2-1; 13 bases are shared with TRBD2. This CDR3 comprises 15 residues. V trimming: 5 bases; J trimming: 9 bases; junction bases outside the gene matches: 8. Germline assignment: CDR1 SGHRS and CDR2 YFSETQ. The CDR3 loop reads CASRPTSGGAPEQFF. The CDR3 DNA follows: TGCGCCAGCAGACCCACTAGCGGGGGGGCCCCTGAGCAGTTCTTC. Full variable domain (outside the CDR3, taken from reference TRBV5-1 and TRBJ2-1): KAGVTQTPRYLIKTRGQQVTLSCSPISGHRSVSWYQQTPGQGLQFLFEYFSETQRNKGNFPGRFSGRQFSNSRSEMNVSTLELGDSALYLCASRPTSGGAPEQFFGPGTRLTVL.

Only a few counts were recorded for this clonotype. The chain recombines TRBV5-1 with TRBJ2-6, with D unresolved. The V end lost 4 bases, the J end lost 0 bases, and 11 bases lay between the germline ends. Germline V gene sequence: CDR1 SGHRS, CDR2 YFSETQ. The CDR3 consists of 16 residues. The CDR3 here is CASSPNPHSGANVLTF. In DNA, the CDR3 is TGCGCCAGCAGCCCGAATCCTCACTCTGGGGCCAACGTCCTGACTTTC.

This chain links TRBV19 with TRBJ1-2; no clear D. CDR1 is LNHDA and CDR2 is SQIVND in the germline V gene (reference sequence). The CDR3 consists of 13 residues. Deletions cut 1 base from V and 3 bases from J, with 6 bases between. The CDR3 spells CASSIAGDYGYTF. The CDR3 nucleotides read TGTGCCAGTAGTATAGCCGGAGACTATGGCTACACCTTC.

The V and J genes are TRBV19 and TRBJ1-1, with D tentatively TRBD1 (5 bases). V shed 7 bases and J shed 3 bases, with 12 bases lying between them. The CDR3 length is 13 residues. Per the germline V gene, CDR1 is LNHDA and CDR2 is SQIVND (reference sequence). CDR3 sequence: CASILQGHTEAFF. CDR3 nucleotide sequence: TGTGCCAGTATCCTCCAGGGCCACACTGAAGCTTTCTTT.

The rearrangement uses TRBV10-3 and TRBJ2-1, with 8 bases that match TRBD2. This CDR3 has 14 residues. Unmatched junction bases numbered 13, after V lost 11 bases and J lost 7 bases. Germline-derived CDR1 and CDR2 are ENHRY and SYGVKD. DNA for the CDR3: TGTGCCGCAGCTCTGGCGGGGGGCGGGAATGAGCAGTTCTTC. Translating gives CAAALAGGGNEQFF.

This clonotype was seen only a few times. The chain joins TRBV29-1 to TRBJ2-3, with unresolved D. V shed 2 bases and J shed 5 bases, with 17 bases lying between them. Germline V CDR1 and CDR2: SQVTM, ANQGSEA. This CDR3 comprises 15 residues. The CDR3 region is CSVEFKHLPRDTQYF. The CDR3 region has the DNA TGCAGCGTTGAATTTAAACACCTACCCAGAGATACGCAGTATTTT.

The chain recombines TRBV7-3 with TRBJ2-3; no clear D. The V and J ends lost 1 base and 0 bases respectively, with 8 bases between them. The CDR3 is made up of 15 amino acids. Germline assignment: CDR1 SGHTA and CDR2 FQGTGA. CDR3 protein: CASSLSPASTDTQYF. CDR3 sequence (DNA): TGTGCCAGCAGCTTAAGCCCCGCTAGCACAGATACGCAGTATTTT.

There are a few counts of this clonotype. V usage is TRBV19 and J usage is TRBJ2-5; 7 bases map to TRBD1. This CDR3 has 14 residues. V was clipped by 6 bases and J by 5 bases; unmatched bases: 9. Germline V gene lookup returns CDR1 LNHDA and CDR2 SQIVND (reference sequence). CDR3 DNA sequence: TGTGCCAGTAGAGCAGGGGGTTTCGGGGAGACCCAGTACTTC. It translates to CASRAGGFGETQYF.

The chain is built from TRBV5-1 and TRBJ2-2; 8 positions agree with TRBD1. The CDR3 has 14 amino acids. Germline-derived CDR1 and CDR2 are SGHRS and YFSETQ. The junction had 6 bases not matched to a gene; V was cut back by 1 base and J by 10 bases. CDR3 nucleotides: TGCGCCAGCAGCTTGCAGGGGGCTTCCTTGGAGCTGTTTTTT. Translating it yields CASSLQGASLELFF.

This clonotype was picked up a small number of times. The chain joins TRBV5-4 to TRBJ2-4; 7 positions match TRBD1. The CDR3 totals 13 residues. Germline V gene sequence: CDR1 SGHNT, CDR2 YYREEE (reference sequence). Trimming cost V 1 base and J 12 bases; bases outside gene matches: 7. CDR3 coding DNA: TGTGCCAGCAGCTTGCCGGAAGGGGGCAGTCAGTACTTC. Its protein product is CASSLPEGGSQYF.

This clonotype came up many times. The chain uses TRBV7-2 and TRBJ1-3, with D unresolved. V dropped 3 bases and J dropped 3 bases, with 3 bases sitting between them. The V gene's germline CDR1 is SGHTA and CDR2 FQGNSA. The CDR3 sequence is 12 residues long. This CDR3 is CASSFRGNTIYF. CDR3 coding DNA: TGTGCCAGCAGCTTTCGTGGAAACACCATATATTTT.

The J gene is TRBJ1-3, the V gene TRBV9; D is undetermined. The CDR3 length is 15 residues. Trimming removed 1 base from V and 0 bases from J, with 8 bases in between. The germline gives CDR1 SGDLS, CDR2 YYNGEE. The CDR3 DNA reads TGTGCCAGCAGCGTAACGACTAACTCTGGAAACACCATATATTTT. Protein: CASSVTTNSGNTIYF.

This clonotype was picked up a small number of times. The V call is TRBV2, the J call TRBJ2-7; TRBD1 or TRBD2 may be the D gene (6 bases each). From germline, CDR1 is SNHLY and CDR2 FYNNEI. V was shortened by 6 bases and J by 6 bases, with 18 bases between the two germline ends. The CDR3 extends over 14 amino acids. This CDR3 is CASRVPITGAEQYV. The CDR3 DNA reads TGTGCCAGCAGAGTACCAATAACGGGGGCCGAGCAGTACGTC.

This clonotype was detected a few times. This sequence joins TRBV6-2 or TRBV6-3 and TRBJ2-5; perhaps TRBD1 as D (7 bases). The CDR3 covers 16 residues. Germline V lookup: CDR1 MNHEY, CDR2 SVGEGT. With 4 bases removed from V and 5 bases from J, the gap between germline ends came to 20 bases. CDR3 protein: CASSFQGGALFETQYF. In DNA form, the CDR3 reads TGTGCCAGCAGTTTCCAGGGGGGCGCGCTTTTTGAGACCCAGTACTTC.

The chain uses TRBV7-9 and TRBJ2-5; D ambiguous. The CDR3 spans 13 residues. Between the trimmed V and J ends, which lost 4 bases and 4 bases, there was a span of 10 bases. Germline values: CDR1 SEHNR, CDR2 FQNEAQ (reference sequence). The CDR3 nucleotides are TGTGCCAGCAGCTCTTACACCGCAGAGACCCAGTACTTC. This translates into CASSSYTAETQYF. Full variable domain (outside the CDR3, taken from reference TRBV7-9 and TRBJ2-5): DTGVSQNPRHKITKRGQNVTFRCDPISEHNRLYWYRQTLGQGPEFLTYFQNEAQLEKSRLLSDRFSAERPKGSFSTLEIQRTEQGDSAMYLCASSSYTAETQYFGPGTRLLVL.

Only a few counts were recorded for this clonotype. This chain uses TRBV9 with TRBJ2-1; D may be TRBD1 (6 bases). Germline V lookup: CDR1 SGDLS, CDR2 YYNGEE. This CDR3 is built from 16 residues. V lost 4 bases and J 4 bases, leaving 18 bases between the germline ends. DNA of the CDR3: TGTGCCAGCAGCACCTTTTGGGACATTGGGTACAATGAGCAGTTCTTC. It codes for CASSTFWDIGYNEQFF.

V usage is TRBV24-1 and J usage is TRBJ2-3; the D gene is possibly TRBD1 (6 bases). This CDR3 is built from 15 residues. Trimming stripped 2 bases from V and 2 bases from J, with 10 bases between. CDR1 and CDR2 (germline): KGHDR, SFDVKD. The CDR3 nucleotides are TGTGCCACCAGTGATTCCGGGACAACCACAGATACGCAGTATTTT. Its protein product is CATSDSGTTTDTQYF.

V is TRBV18 and J is TRBJ2-2; D is unresolved. Germline CDR1 KGHSH, CDR2 LQKENI. This CDR3 is built from 14 residues. Trimming left V 2 bases short and J 3 bases short, with 7 bases between. The CDR3 region is CASSPSLDTGELFF. As DNA, the CDR3 is TGTGCCAGCTCACCAAGTCTCGACACCGGGGAGCTGTTTTTT.

This chain connects TRBV3-1 to TRBJ2-1; 11 bases align to TRBD2. The germline CDR1 and CDR2 sequences are LGHDT and YNNKEL (reference sequence). The CDR3 is 13 amino acids. The J segment lost 9 bases and the V segment lost 5 bases, leaving 3 bases of the junction unmatched. The CDR3 DNA sequence: TGTGCCAGCAGCGATGGACTAGCGGGTGAGCAGTTCTTC. Translating it yields CASSDGLAGEQFF.

This clonotype was observed a few times. This sequence joins TRBV12-5 and TRBJ2-1; no firm D call. Trimming took 6 bases from V and 7 from J, leaving 10 bases between them. CDR3 length: 12 amino acids. Germline CDR1 and CDR2: LGHNT and FRNRAP. CDR3 region: CASGPVPNEQFF. The CDR3 bases are TGTGCTAGTGGCCCGGTCCCAAATGAGCAGTTCTTC.